This T cell receptor (beta chain) stems from a study of T-cell memory formation after mild COVID-19. This clonotype occurred many times. MiXCR, run by TCRdb on the 5' RACE reads, gives a single entry per CDR3 protein. The sample carries roughly 320,000 distinct CDR3 sequences, approximately 27% recorded once. Trimming cost V 2 bases and J 5 bases, with 16 bases left between them. Germline CDR1 SGHDT, CDR2 YYEEEE. This CDR3 spans 15 amino acids. Source material: PBMCs or a T cell subset sorted from them (not recorded which). The chain employs TRBV5-6 and TRBJ2-5; D perhaps matches TRBD1 (6 bases). The receptor was derived from an adult woman who had mild COVID-19 (a few samples of this study predate the infection). Cell type and time point are not known. CDR3 region: CASSFKQGRLETQYF. As DNA, the CDR3 is TGTGCCAGCAGCTTTAAACAGGGACGGCTCGAGACCCAGTACTTC.